The 13 T cell receptor beta chains presented below share a single source sample, sequenced in a study of T cells after yellow fever vaccination. TCRdb reprocessed the 5' RACE reads via MiXCR and lists one record per CDR3 protein. The repertoire holds some 150,000 distinct CDR3 sequences, with around 10% as singletons. The specimen comprised CD8+ T cells sorted from PBMCs, sampled 15 days after the yellow fever booster vaccination. These receptors originate from a man between 18 and 35 years old who received the YFV17D yellow fever vaccine.

The chain uses TRBV15 and TRBJ2-7, with D unclear. Germline CDR1 and CDR2: LNHNV and YYDKDF (reference sequence). Trimming removed 6 bases from V and 2 bases from J, with 14 bases in between. The CDR3 length is 14 residues. For the CDR3, the DNA is TGTGCCACCAGGGCGACGGCGGAGCCCTACGAGCAGTACGTC. It is translated as CATRATAEPYEQYV.

This clonotype was seen only a few times. The rearrangement links TRBV20-1 to TRBJ1-1, with TRBD1 matching over 9 bases. Germline CDR1 and CDR2: DFQATT and SNEGSKA (reference sequence). The CDR3 runs to 14 residues. V lost 3 bases to trimming and J lost 6 bases; unmatched junction nucleotides: 8. The CDR3 is CSASRDRESPEAFF. DNA of the CDR3: TGCAGTGCTAGCCGGGACAGGGAAAGCCCTGAAGCTTTCTTT.

The chain joins TRBV4-1 to TRBJ2-2, with TRBD2 identical over 13 bases. The CDR3 spans 15 residues. The V segment lost 10 bases and the J segment 7 bases; nucleotides outside the gene matches: 9. CDR1 and CDR2 (germline): MGHRA, YSYEKL. The CDR3 spells CATAVGLAGVGELFF. Here the CDR3 DNA reads TGCGCCACCGCAGTAGGACTAGCGGGGGTCGGGGAGCTGTTTTTT.

CDR3 DNA sequence: TGCGCCAGCAGCTTGCCCGGGACATTAGCCAAAAACATTCAGTACTTC. Protein: CASSLPGTLAKNIQYF. V gene TRBV5-1 combines with J gene TRBJ2-4, with D possibly being TRBD1 (6 bases). Germline CDR1 is SGHRS and CDR2 is YFSETQ. This CDR3 spans 16 amino acids. Trimming took 1 base from V and 0 from J, leaving 11 bases between them.

The V and J genes are TRBV7-2 and TRBJ2-4, with 9 positions matching TRBD2. The CDR3 loop spans 17 amino acids. From germline, CDR1 is SGHTA and CDR2 FQGNSA. Germline trimming cut 1 base from V and 0 bases from J; bases unmatched to any gene: 4. The CDR3 bases are TGTGCCAGCAGCTTAGACGCTAGCGGGGTAGCCAAAAACATTCAGTACTTC. Protein product: CASSLDASGVAKNIQYF. Together with reference TRBV7-2 and TRBJ2-4, the CDR3 gives the full variable domain: GAGVSQSPSNKVTEKGKDVELRCDPISGHTALYWYRQSLGQGLEFLIYFQGNSAPDKSGLPSDRFSAERTGGSVSTLTIQRTQQEDSAVYLCASSLDASGVAKNIQYFGAGTRLSVL.

This clonotype occurred a few times. This chain links TRBV10-3 with TRBJ2-1, with a weak D call TRBD2 (7 bases). The CDR3 runs 12 residues. Germline CDR1 and CDR2: ENHRY and SYGVKD. Trimming removed 8 bases at V and 8 bases at J, with 13 bases between. In DNA, the CDR3 is TGTGCCATCGGGGCGGGGGCGGATGAGCAGTTCTTC. Translating it yields CAIGAGADEQFF.

The rearrangement uses TRBV3-1 and TRBJ2-2; TRBD2 matches at 10 bases. Germline assignment: CDR1 LGHDT and CDR2 YNNKEL (reference sequence). With V trimmed by 1 base and J by 1 base, 6 bases remained unmatched. This CDR3 region has 18 residues. Written as DNA, the CDR3 is TGTGCCAGCAGCCAAGGGTCTAGCGGGGGCCGGAACACCGGGGAGCTGTTTTTT. Translated: CASSQGSSGGRNTGELFF.

The J gene is TRBJ2-1, the V gene TRBV15; TRBD2 matches at 9 bases. The ends lost 0 bases at V and 6 bases at J; junction bases unmatched: 3. CDR1 is LNHNV, CDR2 YYDKDF, per germline (reference sequence). CDR3 size: 15 residues. The CDR3 DNA reads as TGTGCCACCAGCAGAGATTCTAGCGGGGTCAATGAGCAGTTCTTC. Protein sequence: CATSRDSSGVNEQFF.

The V gene is TRBV21-1, the J gene TRBJ2-1; the table gives TRBD2 as D, unverified against the DNA. TRBV21-1 counts as a pseudogene. The CDR3 runs 22 residues. CDR3 sequence reads: CASSKGTAHTTSGGSSYNEQFF. CDR3 DNA: TGTGCCAGCAGCAAAGGGACAGCACACACGACTAGCGGGGGTTCCTCCTACAATGAGCAGTTCTTC.

This clonotype was picked up a small number of times. The V gene is TRBV3-1, the J gene TRBJ2-5, with D perhaps TRBD2 (5 bases). The CDR3 contains 18 residues. Deletions cut 0 bases from V and 7 bases from J, with 24 bases between. Germline loops: CDR1 LGHDT, CDR2 YNNKEL (reference sequence). CDR3 protein: CASSQERVGIGPRGTQYF. The CDR3 bases are TGTGCCAGCAGCCAAGAAAGGGTCGGGATAGGACCTCGCGGGACCCAGTACTTC.

V usage is TRBV7-6 and J usage is TRBJ2-1, with D perhaps matching TRBD1 (6 bases). The CDR3 contains 15 residues. The germline V and J ends were trimmed by 5 bases and 4 bases, with 15 bases remaining between them. Germline V CDR1 and CDR2: SGHVS, FNYEAQ. In DNA, the CDR3 is TGTGCCAGCAGCCGGGTGACAGGCGAATACAATGAGCAGTTCTTC. Residues: CASSRVTGEYNEQFF. Drawing the rest from reference TRBV7-6 and TRBJ2-1, the complete variable domain is GAGVSQSPRYKVTKRGQDVALRCDPISGHVSLYWYRQALGQGPEFLTYFNYEAQQDKSGLPNDRFSAERPEGSISTLTIQRTEQRDSAMYRCASSRVTGEYNEQFFGPGTRLTVL.

V usage is TRBV29-1 and J usage is TRBJ2-3; D unresolved. CDR1 SQVTM and CDR2 ANQGSEA come from the germline V gene. V lost 7 bases, J lost 4 bases, and 12 bases lay in between. The CDR3 consists of 12 residues. CDR3: CSELTESDTQYF. CDR3 sequence (DNA): TGCAGCGAGCTCACAGAGTCAGATACGCAGTATTTT.

Many counts were recorded for this clonotype. This chain uses TRBV6-6 with TRBJ2-1, with D tentatively TRBD1 (6 bases). Deletions cut 0 bases from V and 5 bases from J, with 14 bases between. Germline V gene sequence: CDR1 MNHNY, CDR2 SVGAGI (reference sequence). CDR3 length: 16 residues. CDR3 sequence (DNA): TGTGCCAGCAGTTACTCGAGGCAGGGGCGGGACAATGAGCAGTTCTTC. The encoded protein is CASSYSRQGRDNEQFF.